Shown below are 3 T cell receptor beta chains from a single sample sequenced in a study of cytomegalovirus exposure and HLA in healthy donors. Generated by immunoSEQ multiplex PCR, the TCRdb table keeps only in-frame clones and is missing some. The sample shows about 73,000 clones, roughly 93% of them seen only once. Sequencing input: PBMCs. These receptor sequences come from a woman between 18 and 29 years old in good health and CMV-seropositive.

This chain uses TRBV6-1 with TRBJ2-1, with D possibly matching TRBD2 (6 bases). V gave up 6 bases and J gave up 10 bases, with 10 bases separating them. This CDR3 is built from 11 residues. Germline V gene sequence: CDR1 MNHNS, CDR2 SASEGT. The CDR3: CASRRDFEQFF. DNA for the CDR3: TGTGCCAGCAGACGGGACTTCGAGCAGTTCTTC.

This clone was recorded only once. V gene TRBV6-6 combines with J gene TRBJ1-4, with 9 bases identical to TRBD1. The ends lost 5 bases at V and 4 bases at J; junction bases unmatched: 8. The CDR3 has 16 residues. Germline lookup yields CDR1 MNHNY and CDR2 SVGAGI (reference sequence). The CDR3 here is CASSRGTGYNNEKLFF. The CDR3 nucleotides read TGTGCCAGCAGTCGCGGGACAGGGTACAATAATGAAAAACTGTTTTTT.

This sequence joins TRBV4-2 and TRBJ1-1; the match to TRBD1 covers 9 bases. V dropped 4 bases and J dropped 4; count of bases not matched to a gene: 10. CDR3 size: 16 residues. Germline V gives CDR1 LGHNA, CDR2 YNFKEQ. This CDR3 is CASSPGRDREGTEAFF. As DNA, the CDR3 is TGTGCCAGCAGCCCCGGTCGGGACAGGGAAGGCACTGAAGCTTTCTTT.